The T cell receptor (beta chain) under discussion was sequenced for a study of T cell responses to AZD1222 COVID-19 vaccine. Study context: The study pooled second doses at about 4 or about 12 weeks. General study results and limits: There were mostly white British donors and more females than males, and clonal diversity was possibly underestimated. Only a handful of AZD1222 recipients tested seropositive at baseline.

The CDR3 contains 17 residues. The ends were cut back, 1 base at V and 3 bases at J, with 16 bases in the middle. Germline CDR1 reads LGHDT; CDR2 reads YNNKEL (reference sequence). Worth noting for this clone: What it recognizes is unknown.

Using immunoSEQ multiplex PCR, the repertoire was profiled, and TCRdb retains in-frame clones only, with some absent. In the table there are 150,000 to 200,000 clones, 90% to 95% of which are singletons. The TCR sequence derives from an adult in good health. The specimen was peripheral blood, collected on day 0 of AZD1222 vaccination. The chain joins TRBV3-1 (or the pseudogene TRBV3-2) to TRBJ1-3; tentatively, D is TRBD1 (6 bases). This CDR3 is CASSQVSGGTYGNTIYF. CDR3 coding DNA: TGTGCCAGCAGCCAAGTATCCGGGGGCACGTATGGAAACACCATATATTTT.